What follows is one T cell receptor (beta chain) and its context. This record comes from a study of identical twins' blood T cells. The CDR3 contains 12 residues. V lost 4 bases and J 7 bases, leaving 13 bases between the germline ends. The germline CDR1 and CDR2 sequences are GTSNPN and SVGIG (reference sequence). One entry per CDR3 protein results from TCRdb running MiXCR on the 5' RACE reads. The sample lists roughly 380,000 distinct CDR3 sequences, roughly 28% occurring once. The sequenced sample consisted of PBMCs. V gene TRBV30 combines with J gene TRBJ1-2; D unresolved. This sequence originates from a woman aged 18 to 55 in good health. The CDR3 is CAWNEGRVGYTF. The CDR3 DNA sequence: TGTGCCTGGAACGAGGGCCGAGTTGGCTACACCTTC.